This TCR beta chain was captured by sequencing in a study of blood T cell repertoires in COVID-19. Germline V gene lookup returns CDR1 LNHDA and CDR2 SQIVND (reference sequence). Trimming cost V 2 bases and J 2 bases; bases outside gene matches: 5. The CDR3 spans 15 residues. Per the original methods: Amplification with reference gene primers provided the estimates of nucleated cell counts. The protocol was immunoSEQ multiplex PCR, while the TCRdb copy is restricted to in-frame clones and leaves out a portion. That table gives V, J and clone size, and the DNA gave D and trimming. Among more than 150,000 clones listed, around 86% were seen once.

The sequenced sample consisted of peripheral blood. This chain links TRBV19 with TRBJ1-2; TRBD1 agrees at 7 bases. This receptor was taken from a man between 35 and 55 years old with acute or convalescent COVID-19. The DNA of the CDR3 is TGTGCCAGTAGTATAACAGGGGTGGTCAACTATGGCTACACCTTC. This encodes CASSITGVVNYGYTF.